The sequence of this TCR beta chain was determined in a study of blood T cell repertoires in COVID-19 (dated by TCRdb to 2020 to 2022). Background on the whole study: The collaborator samples originated in the United States, Italy and Spain and spanned the acute and convalescent phases of COVID-19. The material from the prospective study consisted of cDNA or gDNA derived from T cells, B-cell-depleted T cells, or PBMCs. The dataset comprised deeply sampled blood TCRbeta repertoires from subjects exposed to, actively infected with, or recovered from COVID-19. The repertoires were released in a freely available public database intended as a resource for research on the immune response to SARS-CoV-2. Samples came from the ongoing ImmuneRACE study (first 160 participants) plus 1,254 subjects from 6 global collaborators. Nearly every sample came with metadata listing a de-identified subject ID, COVID-19 status, age in years and sex. Where HLA class I and class II types were available, the types were taken from metadata supplied by the sample provider, not from assay-based typing. The paper's findings and limits, for the study overall: How much clinical and demographic metadata was included differed by source and by participant, and the metadata was provided uncurated.

Whole blood was collected in K2EDTA tubes by collaborating institutions according to the institutions' own protocols. For TCRbeta analysis, collaborator samples were shipped as frozen whole blood, as isolated PBMCs, or as DNA extracted from either sample type. V loses 4 bases of germline sequence and J loses 0 bases, and the interval between the two ends is 7 bases. The germline V gene specifies MNHEY as CDR1 and SVGAGI as CDR2. The cysteine opens and the phenylalanine closes a CDR3 of 13 amino acids. The kept DNA is CDR3 alone, 39 bases in frame from the first base. TCRbeta CDR3 regions were amplified from genomic DNA by means of the immunoSEQ Assay, a bias-controlled multiplex PCR. In the original analysis: The number of nucleated cells in each sample was estimated from the amplification of reference gene primers within the assay. To quantify the absolute abundance of each unique TCRbeta CDR3 rearrangement, sequence reads were collapsed and filtered. For each sample, productive Simpson clonality was calculated by taking the square root of Simpson's diversity index across productive rearrangements. TCRdb stores this immuneACCESS table with in-frame sequences only. Part of the clones is absent; in the studies checked, under half of the shortfall reflects unresolved V genes, and no reason is known for the rest. V and J calls and clone size are copied from that table; D and trimming were computed from the DNA. For this sample the table gives a few hundred thousand clones, of which 84% were detected only once. The top ten hold 9.7% of the sample.

To note about this clone: No cognate antigen has been identified for it. There are no base qualities to consult, and no much larger clone falls within one base.

This clonotype was sampled from a man aged 45-65 years with active or convalescent COVID-19. The sequenced material came from peripheral blood. This chain joins TRBV6-5 to TRBJ2-7, with TRBD2 tentatively as D gene (5 bases match). The sequence in DNA is TGTGCCAGCAGTTGGACTTCCTCCTACGAGCAGTACTTC. It is translated as CASSWTSSYEQYF.